This entry lists 13 T cell receptor beta chains sequenced from one sample in a study of blood T cell repertoires in COVID-19. The table came from immunoSEQ multiplex PCR; TCRdb's copy has only in-frame clones and leaves some out. In the table there are roughly 150,000 clones, about 80% of which are singletons. Sequences were obtained from peripheral blood. These receptors came from a man in his sixties with acute or convalescent COVID-19.

The chain couples TRBV7-2 to TRBJ1-6, with D perhaps matching TRBD1 (6 bases). There are 15 residues in the CDR3. Trimming removed 1 base at V and 7 bases at J, with 11 bases between. CDR1 is SGHTA and CDR2 is FQGNSA in the germline V gene. CDR3 region: CASSLDRAGNSPLHF. The CDR3 bases are TGTGCCAGCAGCTTAGACAGGGCAGGGAATTCACCCCTCCACTTT.

This clone was observed a single time. The chain uses TRBV10-3 and TRBJ2-5, with a tentative D call TRBD1 (5 bases). The CDR3 covers 13 residues. V was trimmed by 5 bases and J by 3 bases, leaving 10 bases between them. Germline assignment: CDR1 ENHRY and CDR2 SYGVKD. The CDR3 DNA is TGTGCCATCAGTAAGGGGCTCGAAGAGACCCAGTACTTC. Translated: CAISKGLEETQYF.

The chain couples TRBV7-9 to TRBJ2-1; 9 nucleotides align to TRBD2. The CDR3 extends over 16 amino acids. CDR1 is SEHNR, CDR2 FQNEAQ, per germline (reference sequence). The V gene end was trimmed by 4 bases and the J gene end by 0 bases; junction bases not matched to a gene: 4. CDR3 in amino acids: CASSSTSGSSYNEQFF. The CDR3 DNA follows: TGTGCCAGCAGCTCGACTAGCGGCAGCTCCTACAATGAGCAGTTCTTC.

The chain has TRBV27 and TRBJ1-6; TRBD1 matches 8 bases. Germline loops: CDR1 MNHEY, CDR2 SMNVEV (reference sequence). The V segment lost 8 bases and the J segment 4 bases; nucleotides outside the gene matches: 10. The length of the CDR3 is 16 residues. The CDR3 here is CASSSAGGSYNSPLHF. Written as DNA, the CDR3 is TGTGCCAGCTCTTCGGCAGGGGGCAGTTATAATTCACCCCTCCACTTT.

V is TRBV2 and J is TRBJ1-2; D is ambiguous. Germline CDR1 is SNHLY and CDR2 is FYNNEI. Between the trimmed V and J ends, which lost 0 bases and 8 bases, there was a span of 10 bases. The CDR3 has 13 amino acids. CDR3 coding DNA: TGTGCCAGCAGTGAAGCTCCAAAAGAGGGCTACACCTTC. Residues: CASSEAPKEGYTF.

The chain couples TRBV6-2 or TRBV6-3 to TRBJ2-1, with 7 bases lining up with TRBD2. Germline V lookup: CDR1 MNHEY, CDR2 SVGEGT. The CDR3 is 15 residues long. V was pared by 5 bases and J by 6 bases, with 10 bases of the junction left unmatched. The CDR3 DNA reads TGTGCCAGCAGTACCCGGGCGGGAGTAAGCAATGAGCAGTTCTTC. This sequence encodes CASSTRAGVSNEQFF.

The chain couples TRBV27 to TRBJ2-7; 8 nucleotides agree with TRBD1. Germline V lookup: CDR1 MNHEY, CDR2 SMNVEV (reference sequence). The V segment lost 6 bases and the J segment 6 bases; nucleotides outside the gene matches: 10. The CDR3 has 14 amino acids. CDR3: CASRSVGTGSEQYF. CDR3 coding DNA: TGTGCCAGCAGATCGGTCGGGACAGGATCCGAGCAGTACTTC.

The V and J genes are TRBV19 and TRBJ2-1, with no clear D. Germline CDR1 LNHDA, CDR2 SQIVND (reference sequence). V was shortened by 3 bases and J by 4 bases, with 4 bases between the two germline ends. This CDR3 spans 12 amino acids. CDR3 protein: CASSIGYNEQFF. The DNA of the CDR3 is TGTGCCAGTAGTATCGGGTACAATGAGCAGTTCTTC.

This chain uses TRBV4-3 with TRBJ2-5; D possibly corresponds to TRBD1 (6 bases). The CDR3 is 15 residues long. CDR1 is LGHNA, CDR2 YSLEER, per germline. Trimming left V 1 base short and J 4 bases short, with 13 bases between. In DNA, the CDR3 is TGCGCCAGCAGCCAAGGGGTGGGGGCTCCAGAGACCCAGTACTTC. It is translated as CASSQGVGAPETQYF.

This chain uses TRBV6-2 or TRBV6-3 with TRBJ1-5, with D possibly being TRBD1 (6 bases). The V end was cut by 0 bases, the J end by 6 bases, with 12 bases between. This CDR3 has 15 residues. Germline values: CDR1 MNHEY, CDR2 SVGEGT. CDR3 sequence (DNA): TGTGCCAGCAGTTACTCGACAGGCCTGGGTCAGCCCCAGCATTTT. Translated: CASSYSTGLGQPQHF.

The chain uses TRBV13 and TRBJ2-2, with TRBD2 identical over 10 bases. V gave up 1 base and J gave up 2 bases; unmatched junction bases: 4. This CDR3 region has 17 residues. Germline lookup yields CDR1 PRHDT and CDR2 FYEKMQ (reference sequence). The CDR3: CASSLVAGGTNTGELFF. The DNA of the CDR3 is TGTGCCAGCAGCTTAGTAGCGGGAGGCACTAACACCGGGGAGCTGTTTTTT.

The rearrangement links TRBV28 to TRBJ2-1; 8 positions match TRBD2. The germline gives CDR1 MDHEN, CDR2 SYDVKM. V was pared by 7 bases and J by 15 bases, with 14 bases of the junction left unmatched. CDR3 length equals 13 residues. In nucleotides, the CDR3 is TGTGCCAGCAAGAAGACTAGCGTCATCCTAGGGTTCTTC. It yields the protein CASKKTSVILGFF.

The chain couples TRBV5-1 to TRBJ1-4, with TRBD1 identical over 11 bases. The CDR3 sequence is 15 residues long. J lost 7 bases, V lost 3 bases, and 5 bases had no gene match. The germline gives CDR1 SGHRS, CDR2 YFSETQ. The CDR3 nucleotides read TGCGCCAGCAGCTACGGACAGGGGGCGGTTGAAAAACTGTTTTTT. It encodes CASSYGQGAVEKLFF.